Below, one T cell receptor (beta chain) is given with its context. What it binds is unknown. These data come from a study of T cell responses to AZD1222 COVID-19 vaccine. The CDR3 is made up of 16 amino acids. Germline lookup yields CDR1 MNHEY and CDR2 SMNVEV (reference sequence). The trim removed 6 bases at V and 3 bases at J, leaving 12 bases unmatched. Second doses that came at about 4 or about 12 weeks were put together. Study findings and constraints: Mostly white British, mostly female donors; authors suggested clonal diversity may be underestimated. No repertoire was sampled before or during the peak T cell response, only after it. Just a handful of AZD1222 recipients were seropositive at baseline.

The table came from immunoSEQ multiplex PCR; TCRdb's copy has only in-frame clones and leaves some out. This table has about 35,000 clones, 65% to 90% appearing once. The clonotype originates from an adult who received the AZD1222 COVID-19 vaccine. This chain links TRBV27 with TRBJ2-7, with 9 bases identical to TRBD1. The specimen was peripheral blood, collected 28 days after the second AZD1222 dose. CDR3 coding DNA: TGTGCCAGCAGCCCACCCCGGACAGGGGTGGACTACGAGCAGTACTTC. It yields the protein CASSPPRTGVDYEQYF.